The entry below gives a single TCR beta chain sequence along with its context. In the study's own analysis: Counts of nucleated cells, estimated from reference gene primer amplification, were obtained. Clones were sequenced by immunoSEQ multiplex PCR, and TCRdb holds only the in-frame ones, with some missing. V and J calls and clone size come straight from that table; D and trimming were deduced from the DNA. The top ten hold roughly 6.3% of the sample, which has more than 80,000 clones, less than 95% seen once. The data stem from a study of blood T cell repertoires in COVID-19. Whole-study context: The study drew acute and convalescent COVID-19 samples from the United States, Italy and Spain. Sources were T cells, B-cell-depleted T cells, or PBMCs; the material itself was cDNA or gDNA.

Followed longitudinally, the Seattle patients had been enrolled during active infection. The CDR3 spans 19 residues. Germline CDR1 GTSNPN, CDR2 SVGIG (reference sequence). V shed 2 bases and J 2 bases; nucleotides not matched to a gene: 18. The gene calls are TRBV30 and TRBJ1-3; 7 nucleotides line up with TRBD1. The receptor comes from a man aged 18 to 29 with COVID-19, enrolled during active disease. Input material: peripheral blood. CDR3 coding DNA: TGTGCCTGGAGTCCTACAGAACCGTCTAAGGGGACAGCTGGAAACACCATATATTTT. It specifies CAWSPTEPSKGTAGNTIYF.